These 5 T cell receptor beta chains share one sample of origin, sequenced in a study of blood T cell repertoires in COVID-19. Here immunoSEQ multiplex PCR was the method, and the copy in TCRdb shows in-frame clones only, minus some. The sample yields 50,000 to 60,000 clones, about 90% seen once. Sequencing input: peripheral blood. These receptors were taken from a man between 60 and 75 years old with active COVID-19.

The rearrangement links TRBV11-2 to TRBJ2-5; unclear D gene. CDR1 and CDR2 from the germline V gene are SGHAT and FQNNGV. The CDR3 consists of 14 residues. The germline V and J ends were trimmed by 0 bases and 7 bases, with 12 bases remaining between them. CDR3 in DNA: TGTGCCAGCAGCTTAGATCGTTCGGAGTGGACCCAGTACTTC. Translating gives CASSLDRSEWTQYF.

DNA of the CDR3: TGCGCCAGCAGCCCCCGACAGGGCGCAGATACGCAGTATTTT. Translating gives CASSPRQGADTQYF. V and J are TRBV5-1 and TRBJ2-3; 7 bases are a match to TRBD1. V dropped 4 bases and J dropped 4; count of bases not matched to a gene: 6. This CDR3 has 14 amino acids. Germline V CDR1 and CDR2: SGHRS, YFSETQ.

The genes are TRBV3-1 (or the pseudogene TRBV3-2) and TRBJ2-6; no definite D call. Trimming removed 0 bases at V and 0 bases at J, with 3 bases between. The germline V gene encodes CDR1 LGHDT and CDR2 YNNKEL (reference sequence). The CDR3 runs to 15 residues. The CDR3 reads CASSQDLSGANVLTF. The CDR3 nucleotides are TGTGCCAGCAGCCAAGATCTCTCTGGGGCCAACGTCCTGACTTTC.

The chain uses TRBV20-1 and TRBJ2-1, with 7 bases that match TRBD1. The germline CDR1 and CDR2 sequences are DFQATT and SNEGSKA (reference sequence). J lost 8 bases, V lost 3 bases, and 1 base had no gene match. The CDR3 contains 11 residues. The DNA for the CDR3 is TGCAGTGCTAGGAGGGGGCATGAGCAGTTCTTC. It yields the protein CSARRGHEQFF.

The chain has TRBV6-5 and TRBJ1-5, with D tentatively TRBD1 (6 bases). Germline CDR1 MNHEY, CDR2 SVGAGI. The CDR3 length is 14 residues. V lost 4 bases, J lost 4 bases, and 11 bases lay in between. The CDR3 is CASSFTGLNQPQHF. The CDR3 region has the DNA TGTGCCAGCAGTTTCACAGGGCTTAATCAGCCCCAGCATTTT.